This TCR beta chain was captured by sequencing in a study of T cell changes during pregnancy in multiple sclerosis. From germline, CDR1 is SGHTA and CDR2 FQGTGA. Unmatched junction bases numbered 5, after V lost 5 bases and J lost 6 bases. The CDR3 is made up of 13 amino acids. The method was immunoSEQ multiplex PCR; TCRdb's version includes in-frame clones alone and lacks a portion of them. The sample consists of about 57,000 clones, 75% to 95% of them appearing once. Here the sequenced sample was peripheral blood, taken after pregnancy. The chain uses TRBV7-3 and TRBJ2-7; TRBD2 matches 9 bases. The source is a female donor in good health, enrolled as a control in a pregnancy study. This chain's CDR3 is CASSPGLAGEQYF. CDR3 DNA: TGTGCCAGCAGCCCGGGACTAGCAGGCGAGCAGTACTTC. The full variable domain, rest sourced from reference TRBV7-3 and TRBJ2-7, is GAGVSQTPSNKVTEKGKYVELRCDPISGHTALYWYRQSLGQGPEFLIYFQGTGAADDSGLPNDRFFAVRPEGSVSTLKIQRTERGDSAVYLCASSPGLAGEQYFGPGTRLTVT.